Below, 2 T cell receptor beta chains from the same sample are listed, as sequenced in a study of T-cell memory formation after mild COVID-19. TCRdb processed the 5' RACE reads anew with MiXCR; each CDR3 protein has one entry. The sample lists fewer than 600,000 distinct CDR3 sequences; less than 25% were seen once. Sequenced: PBMCs or a T cell subset sorted from them (not recorded which). These receptors all stem from an adult woman who had mild COVID-19 (a few samples of this study predate the infection). Cell type and time point are not known.

In its sample, this clonotype was seen a few times. This chain connects TRBV18 to TRBJ2-3; D remains unclear. Germline V gene sequence: CDR1 KGHSH, CDR2 LQKENI. The CDR3 spans 18 residues. Trimming took 3 bases from V and 0 from J, leaving 19 bases between them. CDR3 nucleotides: TGTGCCAGCTCACCTACCTCAGTAAGAGGCCCTAGCACAGATACGCAGTATTTT. Its translation is CASSPTSVRGPSTDTQYF.

V and J are TRBV3-1 and TRBJ2-2, with 7 bases aligning to TRBD1. Unmatched junction bases numbered 7, after V lost 3 bases and J lost 3 bases. In germline, CDR1 is LGHDT, CDR2 YNNKEL (reference sequence). The CDR3 covers 16 residues. The CDR3: CASSHTGQTYTGELFF. The CDR3 coding sequence is TGTGCCAGCAGCCACACGGGACAGACCTACACCGGGGAGCTGTTTTTT.